Each of the 14 T cell receptor beta chains below was sequenced from the same sample in a study of spatial heterogeneity in lung cancer. Time point noted: sample taken at primary tumor resection. Unsorted tumor, nontumor lung tissue or cryopreserved PBMC supplied the whole RNA. Using its own MiXCR run on the 5' RACE reads, TCRdb lists one record per CDR3 protein. The sample holds 50,000 to 65,000 distinct CDR3 sequences, 8.4% seen once. This specimen was PBMCs, taken at surgery. The receptors derive from a female donor with early-stage non-small cell lung cancer.

DNA of the CDR3: TGTGCCAGCAGCTTAATCGGGCCCAGGGGTCAGTCCTACAATGAGCAGTTCTTC. Translation gives CASSLIGPRGQSYNEQFF. The rearrangement links TRBV7-2 to TRBJ2-1; D perhaps matches TRBD1 (6 bases). The germline V and J ends were trimmed by 2 bases and 1 base, with 18 bases remaining between them. The CDR3 runs 18 residues. The germline V gene encodes CDR1 SGHTA and CDR2 FQGNSA.

Many counts were recorded for this clonotype. V is TRBV28 and J is TRBJ2-2; D might be TRBD1 or TRBD2, each matching 5 bases. The CDR3 runs 15 residues. CDR1 and CDR2 from the germline V gene are MDHEN and SYDVKM. Trimming left V 3 bases short and J 5 bases short, with 13 bases between. CDR3 sequence reads: CASSFRRGRTGELFF. In DNA form, the CDR3 reads TGTGCCAGCAGTTTCAGAAGGGGACGGACCGGGGAGCTGTTTTTT. Filled out from reference TRBV28 and TRBJ2-2, the complete variable domain reads DVKVTQSSRYLVKRTGEKVFLECVQDMDHENMFWYRQDPGLGLRLIYFSYDVKMKEKGDIPEGYSVSREKKERFSLILESASTNQTSMYLCASSFRRGRTGELFFGEGSRLTVL.

This clonotype was seen ten or more times. The genes are TRBV29-1 and TRBJ1-2; D is uncertain. This CDR3 region has 15 residues. Germline V gene data show CDR1 as SQVTM and CDR2 as ANQGSEA. Trimming removed 3 bases from V and 2 bases from J, with 16 bases in between. The CDR3 DNA reads TGCAGCGTTGACGGGGAAGGGTCAGTCAACTATGGCTACACCTTC. Residues: CSVDGEGSVNYGYTF.

The table lists this clonotype with a few counts. A much larger clone lies a single base off, so this may be a read error. This rearrangement joins TRBV11-3 to TRBJ2-3, with D hard to call. Per germline, CDR1 SGHNT and CDR2 YENEEA. Trimming removed 0 bases from V and 4 bases from J, with 2 bases in between. This CDR3 has 12 amino acids. The CDR3 bases are TGTGCCAGCAGCTTAGAGGCAGATACGCAGTATTTT. It translates to CASSLEADTQYF.

This clonotype was counted at least ten times. CDR3 residues: CASSPSGTTHYEQYF. The CDR3 DNA reads TGTGCCAGCAGTCCCTCCGGGACAACACACTACGAGCAGTACTTC. This chain links TRBV28 with TRBJ2-7, with a tentative D call TRBD1 (6 bases). This CDR3 spans 15 amino acids. Germline V gene sequence: CDR1 MDHEN, CDR2 SYDVKM. The V end was cut by 5 bases, the J end by 3 bases, with 17 bases between.

This clonotype was seen more than once but under ten times. This chain uses TRBV7-2 with TRBJ1-5; D is unclear. This CDR3 is 15 amino acids long. Germline lookup yields CDR1 SGHTA and CDR2 FQGNSA. The germline V and J ends were trimmed by 1 base and 2 bases, with 9 bases remaining between them. In DNA form, the CDR3 reads TGTGCCAGCAGCTTAGGCGGGTCAGGCAATCAGCCCCAGCATTTT. Protein sequence: CASSLGGSGNQPQHF.

The CDR3 spells CARSDRGSNGQYF. The CDR3 DNA is TGTGCCAGGTCGGACAGGGGAAGTAACGGGCAGTACTTC. The chain combines TRBV27 with TRBJ2-7; 9 nucleotides agree with TRBD1. With 9 bases clipped from V and 9 bases from J, the junction kept 12 bases outside the gene matches. The CDR3 totals 13 residues. Looked up from germline, CDR1 is MNHEY and CDR2 is SMNVEV (reference sequence).

The J gene is TRBJ2-1, the V gene TRBV5-1, with TRBD2 identical over 15 bases. The CDR3 contains 19 residues. CDR1 and CDR2 (germline): SGHRS, YFSETQ. Unmatched junction bases numbered 8, after V lost 4 bases and J lost 0 bases. Here the CDR3 reads CASSPGGTSGGTSYNEQFF. CDR3 nucleotides: TGCGCCAGCAGCCCGGGAGGGACTAGCGGGGGGACCTCCTACAATGAGCAGTTCTTC.

This clonotype showed up many times. The chain carries TRBV7-9 and TRBJ1-4; a possible D gene is TRBD1 (5 bases). CDR3 length: 14 amino acids. The V and J ends lost 4 bases and 5 bases respectively, with 11 bases between them. The V gene's germline CDR1 is SEHNR and CDR2 FQNEAQ (reference sequence). Here the CDR3 reads CASSWDFTNEKLFF. For the CDR3, the DNA is TGTGCCAGCAGCTGGGACTTTACCAATGAAAAACTGTTTTTT.

This clonotype appeared many times. The chain employs TRBV12-3 or TRBV12-4 and TRBJ1-5; no clear D gene. V was shortened by 1 base and J by 9 bases, with 16 bases between the two germline ends. The CDR3 contains 15 residues. CDR3 sequence: CASSLDGGRSWPQHF. CDR3 sequence (DNA): TGTGCCAGCAGTTTAGACGGCGGTAGAAGTTGGCCCCAGCATTTT.

The V call is TRBV28, the J call TRBJ2-2; D perhaps matches TRBD1 (6 bases). V gave up 8 bases and J gave up 4 bases, with 11 bases separating them. The CDR3 runs 13 residues. Germline V lookup: CDR1 MDHEN, CDR2 SYDVKM. The CDR3 nucleotides read TGTGCCAGCTTACAGGGTTTCACCGGGGAGCTGTTTTTT. It yields the protein CASLQGFTGELFF.

The J gene is TRBJ2-5, the V gene TRBV5-1; D could derive from TRBD1 or TRBD2 (7 bases each). Deletions cut 4 bases from V and 5 bases from J, with 24 bases between. The CDR3 is 17 residues long. CDR1 and CDR2 (germline): SGHRS, YFSETQ. The chain's CDR3 is CASSPAPDNRGGETQYF. Written as DNA, the CDR3 is TGCGCCAGCAGCCCAGCCCCCGATAACAGGGGAGGGGAGACCCAGTACTTC.

The table lists this clonotype with many counts. The CDR3 DNA reads TGCAGCGTTAGACTAGCATTGGCCTCTGGAACCGGGGAGCTGTTTTTT. This gives the protein CSVRLALASGTGELFF. The chain has TRBV29-1 and TRBJ2-2; 7 positions match TRBD2. J lost 5 bases, V lost 5 bases, and 14 bases had no gene match. The germline V gene has CDR1 SQVTM and CDR2 ANQGSEA. This CDR3 spans 16 amino acids.

This clonotype has ten or more counts. The genes are TRBV10-3 and TRBJ2-5; D is perhaps TRBD1 or TRBD2 (5 bases each). The germline CDR1 and CDR2 sequences are ENHRY and SYGVKD. CDR3 size: 14 residues. V was trimmed by 2 bases and J by 5 bases, leaving 12 bases between them. The CDR3 here is CAISERGPPETQYF. CDR3 coding DNA: TGTGCCATCAGTGAGAGGGGACCGCCGGAGACCCAGTACTTC.